Shown below are 13 T cell receptor beta chains from a single sample sequenced in a study of T-cell memory formation after mild COVID-19. From the 5' RACE reads, TCRdb called clonotypes with MiXCR, one entry per CDR3 protein. The data contain roughly 340,000 distinct CDR3 sequences, 15% to 20% of them singletons. Sequencing used PBMCs or a T cell subset sorted from them (not recorded which). These receptors came from a young man who had mild COVID-19 (a few samples of this study predate the infection). Cell type and time point are not known.

The chain recombines TRBV9 with TRBJ2-1, with D maybe TRBD2 (6 bases). Germline loops: CDR1 SGDLS, CDR2 YYNGEE. Between the trimmed V and J ends, which lost 0 bases and 5 bases, there was a span of 18 bases. The CDR3 is 17 residues long. CDR3 protein: CASSVAPGGKSNNEQFF. The CDR3 region has the DNA TGTGCCAGCAGCGTAGCTCCCGGAGGGAAGTCAAACAATGAGCAGTTCTTC. Full variable domain (remainder filled in from reference TRBV9 and TRBJ2-1): DSGVTQTPKHLITATGQRVTLRCSPRSGDLSVYWYQQSLDQGLQFLIQYYNGEERAKGNILERFSAQQFPDLHSELNLSSLELGDSALYFCASSVAPGGKSNNEQFFGPGTRLTVL.

The chain carries TRBV5-6 and TRBJ1-2; D call uncertain. Deletions cut 0 bases from V and 5 bases from J, with 8 bases between. Per the germline V gene, CDR1 is SGHDT and CDR2 is YYEEEE. This CDR3 contains 13 residues. This chain's CDR3 is CASSLESRYGYTF. In DNA, the CDR3 is TGTGCCAGCAGCTTGGAGTCAAGGTATGGCTACACCTTC.

The J gene is TRBJ2-2, the V gene TRBV10-3; D not certain. Germline V gene data show CDR1 as ENHRY and CDR2 as SYGVKD. V was pared by 8 bases and J by 5 bases, with 6 bases between. There are 11 residues in the CDR3. The CDR3 nucleotides are TGTGCCATCCGTACGACCGGGGAGCTGTTTTTT. Translation: CAIRTTGELFF.

The sample holds a few counts of this clonotype. The V gene is TRBV4-1, the J gene TRBJ2-1; TRBD1 might be the D (6 bases). The CDR3 runs to 16 residues. V lost 5 bases and J lost 1, with 15 bases in between. CDR1 MGHRA and CDR2 YSYEKL come from the germline V gene. CDR3 residues: CASSARYRDSYNEQFF. In DNA, the CDR3 is TGCGCCAGCAGCGCCCGATACAGGGATTCCTACAATGAGCAGTTCTTC.

The chain has TRBV19 and TRBJ1-2, with 9 bases that match TRBD1. Trimming removed 7 bases from V and 4 bases from J; junction bases left unmatched: 10. The germline V gene has CDR1 LNHDA and CDR2 SQIVND (reference sequence). The CDR3 spans 15 residues. The CDR3 nucleotides are TGTGCCAGTACTAAACTTGACAGGGGGACCTATGGCTACACCTTC. Protein product: CASTKLDRGTYGYTF.

This chain's CDR3 is CASSPIAGLDYGYTF. Written as DNA, the CDR3 is TGTGCCAGCAGCCCCATCGCGGGGTTAGACTATGGCTACACCTTC. This chain links TRBV5-6 with TRBJ1-2, with D uncertain. Deletions cut 4 bases from V and 3 bases from J, with 16 bases between. The germline V gene encodes CDR1 SGHDT and CDR2 YYEEEE. The CDR3 length is 15 residues.

This clonotype was picked up a small number of times. The chain joins TRBV20-1 to TRBJ1-2; TRBD1 aligns across 7 bases. V shed 3 bases and J 2 bases; nucleotides not matched to a gene: 9. Germline lookup yields CDR1 DFQATT and CDR2 SNEGSKA (reference sequence). This CDR3 region has 15 residues. The CDR3 loop reads CSASTSTGWNYGYTF. The CDR3 DNA reads as TGCAGTGCTAGTACGTCGACAGGGTGGAACTATGGCTACACCTTC.

The CDR3 reads CASSRDGVPNTEAFF. CDR3 nucleotides: TGTGCCAGCAGCCGGGACGGCGTCCCAAACACTGAAGCTTTCTTT. The J gene is TRBJ1-1, the V gene TRBV5-5; D is perhaps TRBD1 (5 bases). Trimming cost V 4 bases and J 2 bases, with 15 bases left between them. The germline gives CDR1 SGHKS, CDR2 YYEKEE (reference sequence). The length of the CDR3 is 15 residues.

The chain uses TRBV7-9 and TRBJ1-6; D is uncertain. Germline loops: CDR1 SEHNR, CDR2 FQNEAQ (reference sequence). This CDR3 has 14 amino acids. Trimming stripped 4 bases from V and 9 bases from J, with 13 bases between. CDR3 residues: CASSSSRRRSPLHF. The DNA for the CDR3 is TGTGCCAGCAGCTCATCGCGTCGGCGTTCACCCCTCCACTTT.

The chain links TRBV12-3 or TRBV12-4 to TRBJ2-1; a weak D match, TRBD2 (5 bases). The ends were cut back, 3 bases at V and 8 bases at J, with 8 bases in the middle. There are 12 residues in the CDR3. The CDR3: CASSLVLDEQFF. CDR3 coding DNA: TGTGCCAGCAGTTTGGTACTAGATGAGCAGTTCTTC.

This clonotype was detected many times. V and J are TRBV9 and TRBJ2-3, with TRBD2 identical over 15 bases. Germline V lookup: CDR1 SGDLS, CDR2 YYNGEE. J was trimmed by 2 bases and V by 4 bases; bases with no gene match: 5. This CDR3 has 17 amino acids. The chain's CDR3 is CASSPGTSGGPTDTQYF. In DNA, the CDR3 is TGTGCCAGCAGCCCCGGGACTAGCGGGGGGCCCACAGATACGCAGTATTTT.

This clonotype came up a few times. V and J are TRBV7-2 and TRBJ1-2; 7 bases map to TRBD1. The CDR3 runs 15 residues. Trimming cost V 3 bases and J 4 bases; bases outside gene matches: 8. Germline V lookup: CDR1 SGHTA, CDR2 FQGNSA. CDR3 nucleotides: TGTGCCAGCAGCTTCTCCGCAGGGGGATTCTATGGCTACACCTTC. Translating it yields CASSFSAGGFYGYTF.

V is TRBV4-2 and J is TRBJ2-7; D unresolved. CDR1 and CDR2 from the germline V gene are LGHNA and YNFKEQ. CDR3 length: 14 residues. Between the trimmed V and J ends, which lost 0 bases and 3 bases, there was a span of 9 bases. As DNA, the CDR3 is TGTGCCAGCAGCCAAGAAAGGGTAGACTACGAGCAGTACTTC. It encodes CASSQERVDYEQYF.